This paragraph covers one T cell receptor beta chain sequence. Its antigen is as yet unknown. This table comes from immunoSEQ multiplex PCR, and its TCRdb copy is limited to in-frame clones, with some not included. The repertoire holds 90,000 to 95,000 clones, with around four fifths as singletons. Described time point: baseline, week 1 (first vaccination visit). Treatment meaning: pre-vaccination baseline after standard-of-care therapy. The data were taken from a study of a mutant IDH1 vaccine in newly diagnosed glioma. Study results and caveats: Immune responses induced by the vaccine were seen in around 93% of patients, spanning multiple MHC alleles.

Germline V gives CDR1 SGHKS, CDR2 YYEKEE (reference sequence). Trimming cost V 2 bases and J 8 bases, with 17 bases left between them. This CDR3 spans 15 amino acids. J is TRBJ2-1 and V is TRBV5-5, with D perhaps TRBD1 or TRBD2 (5 bases each). The source is a woman aged 50 to 60 with glioma. The sequences come from PBMCs, collected from a glioma patient treated with radiotherapy, temozolomide or both. For the CDR3, the DNA is TGTGCCAGCAGCTTCGGGACCCTGAACCCTGATGAGCAGTTCTTC. It translates to CASSFGTLNPDEQFF.